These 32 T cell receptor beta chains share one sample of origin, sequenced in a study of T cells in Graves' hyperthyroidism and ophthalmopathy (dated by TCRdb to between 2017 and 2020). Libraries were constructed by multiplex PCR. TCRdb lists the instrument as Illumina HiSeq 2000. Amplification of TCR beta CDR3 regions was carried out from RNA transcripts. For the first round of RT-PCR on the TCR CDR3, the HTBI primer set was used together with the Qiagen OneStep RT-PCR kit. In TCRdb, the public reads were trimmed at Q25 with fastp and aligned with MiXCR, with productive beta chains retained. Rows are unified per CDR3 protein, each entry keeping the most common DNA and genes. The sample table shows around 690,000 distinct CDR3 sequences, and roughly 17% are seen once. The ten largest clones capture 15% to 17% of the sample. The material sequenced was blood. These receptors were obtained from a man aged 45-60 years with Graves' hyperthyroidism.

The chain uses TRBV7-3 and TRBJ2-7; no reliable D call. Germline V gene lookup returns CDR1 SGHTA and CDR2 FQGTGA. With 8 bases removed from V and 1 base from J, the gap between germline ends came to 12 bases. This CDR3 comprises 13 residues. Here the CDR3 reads CASAQWESYEQYF. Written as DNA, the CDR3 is TGTGCCAGCGCTCAGTGGGAATCCTACGAGCAGTACTTC.

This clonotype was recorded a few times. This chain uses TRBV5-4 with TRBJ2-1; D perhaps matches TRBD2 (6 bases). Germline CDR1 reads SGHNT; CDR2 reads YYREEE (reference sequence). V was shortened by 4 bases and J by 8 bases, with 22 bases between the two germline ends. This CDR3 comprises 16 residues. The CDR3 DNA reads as TGTGCCAGCAGCCCCGGGACTCCTTCCTTATGGGATGAGCAGTTCTTC. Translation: CASSPGTPSLWDEQFF.

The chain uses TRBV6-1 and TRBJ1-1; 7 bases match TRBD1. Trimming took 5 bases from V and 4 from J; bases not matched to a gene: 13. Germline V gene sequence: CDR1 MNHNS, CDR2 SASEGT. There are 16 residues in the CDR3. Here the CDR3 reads CASSKRTGDTITEAFF. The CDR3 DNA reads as TGTGCCAGCAGTAAACGGACAGGCGATACTATCACTGAAGCTTTCTTT.

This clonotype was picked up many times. This chain's CDR3 is CASSSWDRGDNQPQHF. The CDR3 DNA is TGTGCCAGCAGTTCATGGGACAGGGGCGACAATCAGCCCCAGCATTTT. V and J are TRBV7-9 and TRBJ1-5, with 10 bases lining up with TRBD1. After removal of 6 bases from V and 3 bases from J, the junction contained 8 bases not matched to a gene. Germline V gives CDR1 SEHNR, CDR2 FQNEAQ (reference sequence). The CDR3 spans 16 residues. The full variable domain, completed using reference TRBV7-9 and TRBJ1-5, is DTGVSQNPRHKITKRGQNVTFRCDPISEHNRLYWYRQTLGQGPEFLTYFQNEAQLEKSRLLSDRFSAERPKGSFSTLEIQRTEQGDSAMYLCASSSWDRGDNQPQHFGDGTRLSIL.

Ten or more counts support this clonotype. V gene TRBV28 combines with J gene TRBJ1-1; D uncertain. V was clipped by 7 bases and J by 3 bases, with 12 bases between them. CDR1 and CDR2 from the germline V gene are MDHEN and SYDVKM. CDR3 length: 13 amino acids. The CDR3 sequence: CASKSDFDTEAFF. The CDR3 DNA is TGTGCCAGCAAGTCAGACTTTGACACTGAAGCTTTCTTT.

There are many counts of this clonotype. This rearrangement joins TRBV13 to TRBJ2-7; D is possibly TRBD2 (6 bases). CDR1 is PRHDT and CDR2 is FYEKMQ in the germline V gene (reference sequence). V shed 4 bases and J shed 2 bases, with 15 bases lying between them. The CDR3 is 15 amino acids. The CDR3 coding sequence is TGTGCCAGCAGCTCGGACGGGACTTCGCCCTACGAGCAGTACTTC. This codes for CASSSDGTSPYEQYF.

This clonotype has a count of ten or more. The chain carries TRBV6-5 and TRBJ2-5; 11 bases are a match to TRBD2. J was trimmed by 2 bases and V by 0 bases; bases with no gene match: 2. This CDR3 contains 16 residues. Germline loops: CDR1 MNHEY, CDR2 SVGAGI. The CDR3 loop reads CASSYSTSGTQETQYF. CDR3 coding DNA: TGTGCCAGCAGTTACTCGACTAGCGGGACACAAGAGACCCAGTACTTC.

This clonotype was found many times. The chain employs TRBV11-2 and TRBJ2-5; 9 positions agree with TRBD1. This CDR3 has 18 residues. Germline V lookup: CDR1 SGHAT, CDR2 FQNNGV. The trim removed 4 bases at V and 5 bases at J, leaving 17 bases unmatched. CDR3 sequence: CASSSNILRTGGMETQYF. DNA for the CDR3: TGTGCCAGCAGCTCAAATATCTTAAGAACAGGGGGCATGGAGACCCAGTACTTC.

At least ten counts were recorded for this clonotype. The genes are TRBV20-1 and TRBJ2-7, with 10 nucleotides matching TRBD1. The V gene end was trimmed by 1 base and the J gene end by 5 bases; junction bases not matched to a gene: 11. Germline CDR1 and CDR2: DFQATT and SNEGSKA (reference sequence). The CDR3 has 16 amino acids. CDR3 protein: CSARARSRGQGNEQYF. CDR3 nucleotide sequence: TGCAGTGCTAGAGCCCGGTCGAGGGGACAGGGGAACGAGCAGTACTTC.

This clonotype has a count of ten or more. This chain's CDR3 is CASSAAPGQGDEKLFF. CDR3 DNA: TGTGCCAGCAGTGCTGCACCCGGACAGGGGGACGAAAAACTGTTTTTT. The chain has TRBV12-3 or TRBV12-4 and TRBJ1-4, with 10 positions matching TRBD1. The ends lost 5 bases at V and 8 bases at J; junction bases unmatched: 11. The CDR3 consists of 16 residues.

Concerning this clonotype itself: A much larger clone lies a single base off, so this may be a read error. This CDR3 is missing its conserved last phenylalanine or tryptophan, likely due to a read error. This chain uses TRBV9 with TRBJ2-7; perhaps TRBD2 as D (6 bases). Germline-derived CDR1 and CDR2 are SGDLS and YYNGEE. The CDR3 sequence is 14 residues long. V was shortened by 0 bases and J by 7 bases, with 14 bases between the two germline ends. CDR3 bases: TGTGCCAGCAGCGTAGGGGGACTGATGAGGGAGCAGTACTGC. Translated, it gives CASSVGGLMREQYC.

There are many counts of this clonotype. CDR3 residues: CASSTNPRPDTQYF. CDR3 nucleotide sequence: TGTGCCAGCAGTACCAACCCCCGGCCAGATACGCAGTATTTT. The gene calls are TRBV28 and TRBJ2-3, with D uncertain. The CDR3 is made up of 14 amino acids. Germline V gives CDR1 MDHEN, CDR2 SYDVKM. The V and J ends lost 5 bases and 4 bases respectively, with 13 bases between them.

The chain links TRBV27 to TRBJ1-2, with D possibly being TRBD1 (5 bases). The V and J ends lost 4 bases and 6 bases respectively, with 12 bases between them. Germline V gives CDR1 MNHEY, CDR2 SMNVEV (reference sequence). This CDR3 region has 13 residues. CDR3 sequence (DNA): TGTGCCAGCAGTTGGGGGAGGAGTAATGGCTACACCTTC. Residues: CASSWGRSNGYTF.

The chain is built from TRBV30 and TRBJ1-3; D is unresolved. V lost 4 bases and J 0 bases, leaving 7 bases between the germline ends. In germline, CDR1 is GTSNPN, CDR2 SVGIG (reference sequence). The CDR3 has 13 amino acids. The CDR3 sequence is CAWKIYSGNTIYF. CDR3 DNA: TGTGCCTGGAAAATCTACTCTGGAAACACCATATATTTT.

The CDR3 here is CSVGEGSSYEQYF. Here the CDR3 DNA reads TGCAGCGTTGGAGAGGGTAGCTCCTACGAGCAGTACTTC. V is TRBV29-1 and J is TRBJ2-7; D is perhaps TRBD2 (5 bases). The CDR3 runs to 13 residues. The germline gives CDR1 SQVTM, CDR2 ANQGSEA. Trimming shortened V by 4 bases and J by 0 bases, and 10 bases separated the two germline ends.

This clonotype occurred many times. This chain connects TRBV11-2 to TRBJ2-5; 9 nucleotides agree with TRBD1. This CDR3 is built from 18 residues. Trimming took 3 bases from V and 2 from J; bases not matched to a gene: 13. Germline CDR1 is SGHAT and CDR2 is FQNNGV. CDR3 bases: TGTGCCAGCAGCTTTCCCCTCCACGGGACAGGGCGACAAGAGACCCAGTACTTC. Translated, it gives CASSFPLHGTGRQETQYF.

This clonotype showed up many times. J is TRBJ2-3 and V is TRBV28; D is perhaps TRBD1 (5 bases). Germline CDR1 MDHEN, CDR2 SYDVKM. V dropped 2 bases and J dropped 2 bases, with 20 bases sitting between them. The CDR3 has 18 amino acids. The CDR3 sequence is CASSLSLLGAVDTDTQYF. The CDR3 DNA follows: TGTGCCAGCAGTTTAAGCCTCCTTGGGGCAGTGGACACAGATACGCAGTATTTT.

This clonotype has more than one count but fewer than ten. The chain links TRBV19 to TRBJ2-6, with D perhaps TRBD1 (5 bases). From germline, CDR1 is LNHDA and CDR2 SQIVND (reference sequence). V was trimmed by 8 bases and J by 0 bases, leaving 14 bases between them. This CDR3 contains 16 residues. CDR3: CASSRQPISGANVLTF. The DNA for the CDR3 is TGTGCCAGTTCTCGACAGCCCATCTCTGGGGCCAACGTCCTGACTTTC.

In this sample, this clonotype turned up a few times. For the CDR3, the DNA is TGTGCCAGCAGCCAAGATTTGGCGGGGCACGCCACCGGGGAGCTGTTTTTT. Protein: CASSQDLAGHATGELFF. The genes are TRBV3-1 and TRBJ2-2, with D perhaps matching TRBD2 (6 bases). Germline V CDR1 and CDR2: LGHDT, YNNKEL (reference sequence). The CDR3 sequence is 17 residues long. The V and J ends lost 0 bases and 4 bases respectively, with 15 bases between them.

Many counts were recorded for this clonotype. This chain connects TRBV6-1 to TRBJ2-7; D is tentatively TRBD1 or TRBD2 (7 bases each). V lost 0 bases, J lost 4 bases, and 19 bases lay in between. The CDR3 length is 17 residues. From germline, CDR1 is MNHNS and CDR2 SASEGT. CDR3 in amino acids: CASSEAAGRGRLYEQYF. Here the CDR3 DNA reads TGTGCCAGCAGTGAAGCGGCGGGGAGGGGGCGATTATACGAGCAGTACTTC.

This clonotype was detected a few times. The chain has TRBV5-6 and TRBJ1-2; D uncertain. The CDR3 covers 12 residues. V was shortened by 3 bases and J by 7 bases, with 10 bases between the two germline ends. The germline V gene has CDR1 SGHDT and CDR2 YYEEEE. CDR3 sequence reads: CASSSAAAGYTF. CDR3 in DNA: TGTGCCAGCAGCTCCGCGGCGGCTGGCTACACCTTC.

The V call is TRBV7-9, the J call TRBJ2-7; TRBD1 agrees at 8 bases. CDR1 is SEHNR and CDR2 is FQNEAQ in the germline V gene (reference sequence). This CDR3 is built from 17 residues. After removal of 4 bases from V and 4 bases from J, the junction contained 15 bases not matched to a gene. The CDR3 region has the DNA TGTGCCAGCAGCTCCCTCCCTCTCGACAGGGGAAAGTACGAGCAGTACTTC. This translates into CASSSLPLDRGKYEQYF.

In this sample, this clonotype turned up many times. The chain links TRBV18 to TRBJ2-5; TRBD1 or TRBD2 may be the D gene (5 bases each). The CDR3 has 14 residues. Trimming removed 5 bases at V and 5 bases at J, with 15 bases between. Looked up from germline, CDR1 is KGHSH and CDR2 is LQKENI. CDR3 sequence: CASSSGTFMETQYF. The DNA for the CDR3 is TGTGCCAGCTCATCGGGGACCTTCATGGAGACCCAGTACTTC.

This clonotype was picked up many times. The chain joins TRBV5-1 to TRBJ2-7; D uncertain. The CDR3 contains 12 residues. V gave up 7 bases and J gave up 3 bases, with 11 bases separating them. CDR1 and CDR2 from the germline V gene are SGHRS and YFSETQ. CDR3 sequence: CASGVEFYEQYF. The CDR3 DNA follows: TGCGCCAGCGGGGTGGAATTCTACGAGCAGTACTTC.

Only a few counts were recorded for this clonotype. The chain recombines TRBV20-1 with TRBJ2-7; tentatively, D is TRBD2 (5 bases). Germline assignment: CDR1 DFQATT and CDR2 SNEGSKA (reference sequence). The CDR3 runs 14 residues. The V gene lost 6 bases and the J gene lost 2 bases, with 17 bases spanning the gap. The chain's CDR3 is CSAHSSGITYEQYF. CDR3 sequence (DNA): TGCAGTGCCCACTCATCGGGGATTACCTACGAGCAGTACTTC.

CDR3 nucleotides: TGCAGTGCTCACCAAACATTAGCGCCAGATACGCAGTATTTT. This sequence encodes CSAHQTLAPDTQYF. The chain combines TRBV20-1 with TRBJ2-3, with a tentative D call TRBD2 (5 bases). Trimming shortened V by 5 bases and J by 4 bases, and 16 bases separated the two germline ends. Germline CDR1 reads DFQATT; CDR2 reads SNEGSKA (reference sequence). The CDR3 length is 14 residues.

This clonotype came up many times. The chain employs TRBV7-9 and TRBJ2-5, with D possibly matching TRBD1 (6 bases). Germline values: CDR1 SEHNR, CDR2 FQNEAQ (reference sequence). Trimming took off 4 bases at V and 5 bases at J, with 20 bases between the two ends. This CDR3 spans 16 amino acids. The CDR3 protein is CASSSISSGAGETQYF. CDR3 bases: TGTGCCAGCAGCTCAATAAGCTCAGGGGCCGGGGAGACCCAGTACTTC.

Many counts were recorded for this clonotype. The CDR3 loop reads CASSLAGTGPIEQFF. The DNA of the CDR3 is TGTGCCAGCAGTTTAGCGGGAACTGGTCCAATCGAGCAGTTCTTC. The rearrangement uses TRBV28 and TRBJ2-1, with D possibly matching TRBD2 (6 bases). The CDR3 length is 15 residues. The V end was cut by 2 bases, the J end by 10 bases, with 18 bases between. Germline V lookup: CDR1 MDHEN, CDR2 SYDVKM.

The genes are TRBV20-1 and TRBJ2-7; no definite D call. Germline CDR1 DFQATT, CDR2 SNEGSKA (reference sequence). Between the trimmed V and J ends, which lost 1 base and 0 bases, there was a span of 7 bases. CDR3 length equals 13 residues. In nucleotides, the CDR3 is TGCAGTGCTAGAGGTGTTGGCTCCTACGAGCAGTACTTC. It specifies CSARGVGSYEQYF.

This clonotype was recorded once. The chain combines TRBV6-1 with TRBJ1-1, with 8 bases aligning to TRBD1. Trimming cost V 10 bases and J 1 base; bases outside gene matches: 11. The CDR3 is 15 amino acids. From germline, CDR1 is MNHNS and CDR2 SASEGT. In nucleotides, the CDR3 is TGTGCCACTTACGGACCGGGACAGGAGAACACTGAAGCTTTCTTT. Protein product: CATYGPGQENTEAFF.

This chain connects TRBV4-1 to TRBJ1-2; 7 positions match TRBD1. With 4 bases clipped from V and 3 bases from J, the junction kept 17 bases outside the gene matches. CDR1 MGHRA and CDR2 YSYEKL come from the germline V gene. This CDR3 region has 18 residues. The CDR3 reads CASSRLKIQGVFHYGYTF. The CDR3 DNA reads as TGCGCCAGCAGCCGCCTGAAGATCCAGGGGGTTTTTCACTATGGCTACACCTTC.

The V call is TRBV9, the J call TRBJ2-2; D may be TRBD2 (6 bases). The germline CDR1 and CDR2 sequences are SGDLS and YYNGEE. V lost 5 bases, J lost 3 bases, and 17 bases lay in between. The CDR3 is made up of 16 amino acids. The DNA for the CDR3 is TGTGCCAGCAGTCCCGAGAGACTAGTAGACACCGGGGAGCTGTTTTTT. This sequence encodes CASSPERLVDTGELFF.